Reported below is one T cell receptor (beta chain). Its antigen is not identified. Germline CDR1 WNHNN, CDR2 SYGVQD (reference sequence). The CDR3 has 15 amino acids. The ends lost 2 bases at V and 4 bases at J; junction bases unmatched: 1. This specimen comes from a study of beta chain features in type 1 diabetes. Study outcomes and limitations: Shortening that was moderate but significant affected the TCRB CDR3s of Type 1 diabetes patients in all four CD4+ subsets.

All of the isolated RNA was reverse transcribed, so expressed TCRB transcripts were sequenced. Clones were sequenced by immunoSEQ multiplex PCR, and TCRdb holds only the in-frame ones, with some missing. The table shows hundreds of thousands of clones, with more than 13% occurring only once. The sequence was obtained from a man aged 18 to 30 with type 1 diabetes. This rearrangement joins TRBV10-1 to TRBJ2-1, with 11 bases aligning to TRBD2. Sequenced sample: naive CD4+ T cells from blood. CDR3 region: CASSETSGGYNEQFF. The CDR3 bases are TGCGCCAGCAGTGAGACTAGCGGGGGATACAATGAGCAGTTCTTC.